A single sample gave rise to the 28 T cell receptor beta chains below, sequenced in a study of molecular identifiers for immune sequencing clone quantification. TCRdb reprocessed the PCR reads with MiXCR, giving one entry per CDR3 protein. The sample has around 480,000 distinct CDR3 sequences; under 30% are singletons. The sample taken for sequencing was naive CD8+ T cells from blood, with Jurkat cell RNA spiked in. This sample's subset: FACS-sorted CD8+CD4-CCR7+CD45RA+ naive T cells. Source of these receptors: a human donor in good health. Some libraries in this study had Jurkat cell RNA spiked in.

The gene calls are TRBV30 and TRBJ1-5; the match to TRBD1 covers 7 bases. Germline lookup yields CDR1 GTSNPN and CDR2 SVGIG (reference sequence). The ends lost 0 bases at V and 7 bases at J; junction bases unmatched: 9. This CDR3 has 15 amino acids. CDR3 region: CAWSVRGGAGQPQHF. Here the CDR3 DNA reads TGTGCCTGGAGTGTACGAGGGGGCGCAGGACAGCCCCAGCATTTT.

This clonotype was counted ten times or more. This sequence joins TRBV12-3 or TRBV12-4 and TRBJ2-4, with a weak D call TRBD1 (5 bases). This CDR3 has 17 residues. Between the trimmed V and J ends, which lost 4 bases and 10 bases, there was a span of 26 bases. The CDR3 loop is CASSSFGSTGAPGIQYF. The CDR3 bases are TGTGCCAGCAGTTCGTTTGGGTCCACTGGGGCGCCTGGGATTCAGTACTTC.

Details on this clonotype: Since no conserved phenylalanine or tryptophan closes the CDR3, a read error is the likely cause. The chain employs TRBV6-5 and TRBJ2-7; maybe TRBD1 (6 bases). The CDR3 contains 12 residues. CDR1 and CDR2 (germline): MNHEY, SVGAGI. V was cut by 6 bases and J by 4 bases, with 10 bases left in between. The CDR3 nucleotides are TGTGCCAGCAGCCCGACAGGTTACGAGCAGTACATC. This codes for CASSPTGYEQYI.

This clonotype was found many times. The rearrangement uses TRBV7-2 and TRBJ2-7, with a possible D match to TRBD2 (6 bases). CDR3 length equals 15 residues. The germline V and J ends were trimmed by 2 bases and 3 bases, with 14 bases remaining between them. The germline V gene has CDR1 SGHTA and CDR2 FQGNSA. The CDR3: CASSLLRDWSYEQYF. The DNA for the CDR3 is TGTGCCAGCAGCTTACTCCGGGACTGGAGCTACGAGCAGTACTTC.

The V call is TRBV4-1, the J call TRBJ2-7, with TRBD1 matching 9 bases. This CDR3 is built from 16 residues. The V segment lost 4 bases and the J segment 4 bases; nucleotides outside the gene matches: 11. Germline V gene lookup returns CDR1 MGHRA and CDR2 YSYEKL. The DNA of the CDR3 is TGCGCCAGCAGCCGCAAGGACGGGACAGGGAAGTACGAGCAGTACTTC. The encoded protein is CASSRKDGTGKYEQYF.

The rearrangement links TRBV7-8 to TRBJ2-2; 8 nucleotides match TRBD2. The CDR3 consists of 18 residues. Trimming cost V 1 base and J 5 bases; bases outside gene matches: 12. Germline CDR1 and CDR2: SGHVS and FQNEAQ. In DNA form, the CDR3 reads TGTGCCAGCAGCTTAGACCACAGCGGGGGCGCTGGGACCGGGGAGCTGTTTTTT. It codes for CASSLDHSGGAGTGELFF.

This clonotype was counted only a few times. An end of the junction does not agree with germline; a read error may underlie this. The J gene is TRBJ2-5, the V gene TRBV11-2; 7 bases agree with TRBD1. The CDR3 length is 14 residues. CDR1 and CDR2 from the germline V gene are SGHAT and FQNNGV. In DNA, the CDR3 is TGTGCCAGCAGCTTAATGGGTCAGGGGGAGATCCAGTACTTC. Translating it yields CASSLMGQGEIQYF.

This clonotype appeared a few times. The chain's CDR3 is CASSSTDSYNEQFF. CDR3 sequence (DNA): TGTGCCAGCAGCTCCACCGACTCCTACAATGAGCAGTTCTTC. The chain joins TRBV13 to TRBJ2-1; D is ambiguous. The CDR3 runs to 14 residues. Per the germline V gene, CDR1 is PRHDT and CDR2 is FYEKMQ (reference sequence). Trimming cost V 4 bases and J 0 bases, with 7 bases left between them. Combining the CDR3 with reference TRBV13 and TRBJ2-1 gives the whole variable domain AAGVIQSPRHLIKEKRETATLKCYPIPRHDTVYWYQQGPGQDPQFLISFYEKMQSDKGSIPDRFSAQQFSDYHSELNMSSLELGDSALYFCASSSTDSYNEQFFGPGTRLTVL.

This chain links TRBV2 with TRBJ2-2; D is undetermined. Germline values: CDR1 SNHLY, CDR2 FYNNEI. V shed 10 bases and J shed 0 bases, with 18 bases lying between them. This CDR3 region has 16 residues. The CDR3 region is CATVVWTRPNTGELFF. The CDR3, as DNA: TGTGCCACCGTCGTATGGACCAGGCCGAACACCGGGGAGCTGTTTTTT.

This clonotype was seen more than once but under ten times. J is TRBJ2-3 and V is TRBV6-5, with a possible D match to TRBD2 (7 bases). With 7 bases removed from V and 4 bases from J, the gap between germline ends came to 21 bases. CDR3 length: 16 amino acids. Germline values: CDR1 MNHEY, CDR2 SVGAGI. CDR3 protein: CASIKKGRGAPDTQYF. In DNA form, the CDR3 reads TGTGCCAGCATCAAAAAGGGGAGGGGGGCCCCAGATACGCAGTATTTT.

J is TRBJ2-1 and V is TRBV19; D ambiguous. There are 13 residues in the CDR3. Trimming left V 4 bases short and J 7 bases short, with 11 bases between. Germline loops: CDR1 LNHDA, CDR2 SQIVND (reference sequence). The CDR3 here is CASSTGPGNEQFF. The CDR3 nucleotides read TGTGCCAGTAGTACCGGCCCAGGAAATGAGCAGTTCTTC.

The chain couples TRBV4-1 to TRBJ2-1; TRBD2 matches 8 bases. The CDR3 extends over 15 amino acids. Germline V gene data show CDR1 as MGHRA and CDR2 as YSYEKL. Unmatched junction bases numbered 13, after V lost 6 bases and J lost 9 bases. CDR3: CASSELSGRGSEQFF. In nucleotides, the CDR3 is TGCGCCAGCAGTGAATTGAGCGGGAGAGGTAGTGAGCAGTTCTTC.

This clonotype was recorded a few times. This sequence joins TRBV27 and TRBJ2-1; unclear D gene. V lost 5 bases to trimming and J lost 9 bases, with 14 bases between them. The CDR3 runs 13 residues. Germline CDR1 and CDR2: MNHEY and SMNVEV (reference sequence). CDR3 in amino acids: CASSPQTESEQFF. DNA for the CDR3: TGTGCCAGCAGTCCCCAGACCGAGAGTGAGCAGTTCTTC.

This sequence joins TRBV20-1 and TRBJ2-5; TRBD2 matches 11 bases. The trim removed 6 bases at V and 1 base at J, leaving 7 bases unmatched. From germline, CDR1 is DFQATT and CDR2 SNEGSKA (reference sequence). The CDR3 has 15 amino acids. CDR3 nucleotide sequence: TGCAGTGCCACTATGGGACTAGCGGCCCAAGAGACCCAGTACTTC. Translation gives CSATMGLAAQETQYF.

The rearrangement links TRBV20-1 to TRBJ2-3; D uncertain. Trimming cost V 6 bases and J 2 bases, with 21 bases left between them. The germline gives CDR1 DFQATT, CDR2 SNEGSKA (reference sequence). The CDR3 has 16 residues. DNA of the CDR3: TGCAGTGCGCCTTCCCAAACCGAAACCTACACAGATACGCAGTATTTT. Its translation is CSAPSQTETYTDTQYF.

The V and J genes are TRBV2 and TRBJ2-7; D unclear. The V and J ends lost 2 bases and 2 bases respectively, with 13 bases between them. Germline CDR1 and CDR2: SNHLY and FYNNEI. The CDR3 sequence is 15 residues long. The CDR3 DNA sequence: TGTGCCAGCAGTGAAATTCTAAATGGCACCTACGAGCAGTACTTC. As protein: CASSEILNGTYEQYF.

The chain combines TRBV7-2 with TRBJ2-7; D is undetermined. V was cut by 1 base and J by 0 bases, with 10 bases left in between. Germline CDR1 SGHTA, CDR2 FQGNSA. This CDR3 contains 15 residues. The CDR3 loop is CASSLGGSDSYEQYF. CDR3 DNA: TGTGCCAGCAGCTTAGGCGGCTCTGACTCCTACGAGCAGTACTTC. Full variable domain (missing parts from reference TRBV7-2 and TRBJ2-7): GAGVSQSPSNKVTEKGKDVELRCDPISGHTALYWYRQSLGQGLEFLIYFQGNSAPDKSGLPSDRFSAERTGGSVSTLTIQRTQQEDSAVYLCASSLGGSDSYEQYFGPGTRLTVT.

The gene calls are TRBV27 and TRBJ2-1, with TRBD2 identical over 9 bases. This CDR3 is built from 15 residues. V shed 5 bases, J shed 12 bases, and the junction held 14 bases outside the gene matches. Germline V gives CDR1 MNHEY, CDR2 SMNVEV (reference sequence). CDR3 protein: CASSLSVVAGVGQFF. DNA of the CDR3: TGTGCCAGCAGTCTCTCGGTGGTAGCGGGGGTAGGGCAGTTCTTC.

Regarding this clonotype: This may be a read error: a much more frequent sequence differs by one nucleotide. The conserved final phenylalanine or tryptophan is absent from the CDR3, which likely points to a read error. The chain links TRBV20-1 to TRBJ2-7; D gene ambiguous. CDR3 size: 14 residues. Germline CDR1 and CDR2: DFQATT and SNEGSKA (reference sequence). The V end lost 3 bases, the J end lost 0 bases, and 12 bases lay between the germline ends. CDR3 DNA: TGCAGTGCTAGCTCGAGCGCCAGCTCCTACGAGCAGTACTCC. It codes for CSASSSASSYEQYS.

This clonotype was counted many times. The chain carries TRBV6-2 or TRBV6-3 and TRBJ1-5, with 8 bases that match TRBD1. V shed 5 bases and J 0 bases; nucleotides not matched to a gene: 9. The germline V gene has CDR1 MNHEY and CDR2 SVGEGT. The CDR3 is 17 amino acids. CDR3 region: CASSKWTGLYSNQPQHF. DNA of the CDR3: TGTGCCAGCAGTAAATGGACAGGGCTCTATAGCAATCAGCCCCAGCATTTT.

This clonotype has more than one count but fewer than ten. CDR3 in DNA: TGTGCCAGCAGCTTGGGGCCGGGGCTCTCGGGCACTGAAGCTTTCTTT. Translated, it gives CASSLGPGLSGTEAFF. J is TRBJ1-1 and V is TRBV5-5; tentative D call: TRBD1 (5 bases). CDR1 and CDR2 from the germline V gene are SGHKS and YYEKEE (reference sequence). Between the trimmed V and J ends, which lost 0 bases and 4 bases, there was a span of 16 bases. There are 16 residues in the CDR3. The full variable domain, completed using reference TRBV5-5 and TRBJ1-1, is DAGVTQSPTHLIKTRGQQVTLRCSPISGHKSVSWYQQVLGQGPQFIFQYYEKEERGRGNFPDRFSARQFPNYSSELNVNALLLGDSALYLCASSLGPGLSGTEAFFGQGTRLTVV.

This clonotype appeared a few times. The chain uses TRBV30 and TRBJ2-7; D is unclear. Germline V gives CDR1 GTSNPN, CDR2 SVGIG (reference sequence). The V and J ends lost 0 bases and 2 bases respectively, with 8 bases between them. The CDR3 extends over 13 amino acids. The CDR3 coding sequence is TGTGCCTGGAGTGTATCGTGGCCCTACGAGCAGTACTTC. It encodes CAWSVSWPYEQYF.

At least ten counts were recorded for this clonotype. The gene calls are TRBV27 and TRBJ1-1; D is undetermined. Trimming cost V 7 bases and J 2 bases, with 23 bases left between them. The CDR3 has 17 residues. The germline CDR1 and CDR2 sequences are MNHEY and SMNVEV (reference sequence). CDR3 DNA: TGTGCCAGCATGGTTTCGCTTGGTTGGCAGCATAACACTGAAGCTTTCTTT. Amino acid sequence: CASMVSLGWQHNTEAFF.

J is TRBJ1-6 and V is TRBV9, with a weak D call TRBD1 (6 bases). This CDR3 has 16 amino acids. The V end was cut by 2 bases, the J end by 0 bases, with 9 bases between. Germline assignment: CDR1 SGDLS and CDR2 YYNGEE. This CDR3 reads CASSVGQSSYNSPLHF. The CDR3 bases are TGTGCCAGCAGCGTGGGACAAAGCTCCTATAATTCACCCCTCCACTTT.

This clonotype was observed a handful of times. The chain recombines TRBV7-4 with TRBJ2-3; D is undetermined. The CDR3 contains 15 residues. The V gene's germline CDR1 is SGHVT and CDR2 SQSDAQ. Trimming removed 5 bases at V and 3 bases at J, with 15 bases between. The chain's CDR3 is CASSPIGSGTDTQYF. The CDR3 DNA follows: TGTGCCAGCAGCCCCATCGGGTCCGGGACAGATACGCAGTATTTT.

This clonotype was seen a few times. The chain links TRBV6-2 or TRBV6-3 to TRBJ2-3, with 10 bases lining up with TRBD1. Germline loops: CDR1 MNHEY, CDR2 SVGEGT. Trimming cost V 2 bases and J 2 bases; bases outside gene matches: 7. The CDR3 length is 17 residues. CDR3: CASSYGQGVKVTDTQYF. The CDR3 DNA is TGTGCCAGCAGTTACGGACAGGGGGTTAAGGTCACAGATACGCAGTATTTT.

A note on this clonotype: Given a far larger clone just one base away, this is likely a sequencing read error. No DNA is shown, since the ends of the CDR3 on it are uncertain; the CDR3 is the one TCRdb lists. This chain's CDR3 is CASSFGTGSYEQCF. This chain uses TRBV12-3 or TRBV12-4 with TRBJ2-7; TRBD1 is taken as the D call from the table, unchecked against the DNA. The CDR3 numbers 14 amino acids, ends counted.

The V gene is TRBV19, the J gene TRBJ2-2; D uncertain. The V gene's germline CDR1 is LNHDA and CDR2 SQIVND (reference sequence). This CDR3 spans 13 amino acids. Between the trimmed V and J ends, which lost 1 base and 7 bases, there was a span of 7 bases. In DNA, the CDR3 is TGTGCCAGTAGTATAGGTGCAAACGGGGAGCTGTTTTTT. Translating gives CASSIGANGELFF.